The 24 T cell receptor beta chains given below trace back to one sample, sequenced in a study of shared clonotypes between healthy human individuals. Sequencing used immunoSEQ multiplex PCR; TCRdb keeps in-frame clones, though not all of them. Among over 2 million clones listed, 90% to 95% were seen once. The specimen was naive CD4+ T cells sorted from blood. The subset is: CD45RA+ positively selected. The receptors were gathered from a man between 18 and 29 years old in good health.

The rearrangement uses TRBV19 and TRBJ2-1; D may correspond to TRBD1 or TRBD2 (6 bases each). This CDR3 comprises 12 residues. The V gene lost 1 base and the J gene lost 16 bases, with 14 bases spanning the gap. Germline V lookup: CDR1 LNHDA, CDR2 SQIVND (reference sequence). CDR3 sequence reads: CASSIGLGGQFF. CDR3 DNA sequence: TGTGCCAGTAGTATAGGACTAGGGGGACAATTCTTC. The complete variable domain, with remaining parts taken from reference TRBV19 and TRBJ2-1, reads DGGITQSPKYLFRKEGQNVTLSCEQNLNHDAMYWYRQDPGQGLRLIYYSQIVNDFQKGDIAEGYSVSREKKESFPLTVTSAQKNPTAFYLCASSIGLGGQFFGPGTRLTVL.

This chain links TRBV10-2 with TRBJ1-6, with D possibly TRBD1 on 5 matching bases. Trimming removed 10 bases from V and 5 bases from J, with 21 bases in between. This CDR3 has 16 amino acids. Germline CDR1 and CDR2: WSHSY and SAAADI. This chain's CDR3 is CATKMVVRDDNSPLHF. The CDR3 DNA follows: TGCGCCACCAAAATGGTGGTCCGGGACGATAATTCACCCCTCCACTTT.

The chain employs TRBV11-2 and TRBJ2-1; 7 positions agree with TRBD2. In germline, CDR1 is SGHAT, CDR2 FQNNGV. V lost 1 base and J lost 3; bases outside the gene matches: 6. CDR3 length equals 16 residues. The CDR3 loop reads CASSLVGAGLYNEQFF. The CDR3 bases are TGTGCCAGCAGCTTAGTGGGAGCGGGACTCTACAATGAGCAGTTCTTC.

CDR3 nucleotide sequence: TGTGCCAGCAGTCGGCAATCAGGGGCGGTGGAACCCCTCCACTTT. The encoded protein is CASSRQSGAVEPLHF. The V gene is TRBV6-5, the J gene TRBJ1-6; the D gene is possibly TRBD1 (6 bases). Germline V gene sequence: CDR1 MNHEY, CDR2 SVGAGI. V lost 5 bases and J lost 12, with 20 bases in between. The length of the CDR3 is 15 residues.

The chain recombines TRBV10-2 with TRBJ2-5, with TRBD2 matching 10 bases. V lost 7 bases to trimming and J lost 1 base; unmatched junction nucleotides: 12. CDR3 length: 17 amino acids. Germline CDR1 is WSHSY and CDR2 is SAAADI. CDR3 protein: CASTSPGASGGQETQYF. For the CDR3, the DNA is TGCGCCAGCACCTCCCCCGGGGCTAGCGGGGGCCAAGAGACCCAGTACTTC.

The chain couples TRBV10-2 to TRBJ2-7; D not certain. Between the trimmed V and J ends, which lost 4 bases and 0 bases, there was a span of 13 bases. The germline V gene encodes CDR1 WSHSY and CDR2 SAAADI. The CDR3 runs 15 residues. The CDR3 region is CASSAGALRSYEQYF. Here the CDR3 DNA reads TGCGCCAGCAGTGCTGGAGCTCTTCGCTCCTACGAGCAGTACTTC.

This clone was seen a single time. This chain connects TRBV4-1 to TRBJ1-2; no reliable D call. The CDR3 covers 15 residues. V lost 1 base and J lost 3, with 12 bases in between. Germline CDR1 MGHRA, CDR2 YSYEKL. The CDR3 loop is CASSQASGVYYGYTF. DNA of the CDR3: TGCGCCAGCAGCCAAGCGTCTGGGGTGTACTATGGCTACACCTTC.

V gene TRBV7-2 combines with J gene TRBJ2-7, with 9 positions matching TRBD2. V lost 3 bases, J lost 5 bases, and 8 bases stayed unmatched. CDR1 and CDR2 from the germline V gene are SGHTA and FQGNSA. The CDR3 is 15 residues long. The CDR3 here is CASSFGGLAFDEQYF. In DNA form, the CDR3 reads TGTGCCAGCAGCTTTGGAGGACTAGCGTTCGACGAGCAGTACTTC.

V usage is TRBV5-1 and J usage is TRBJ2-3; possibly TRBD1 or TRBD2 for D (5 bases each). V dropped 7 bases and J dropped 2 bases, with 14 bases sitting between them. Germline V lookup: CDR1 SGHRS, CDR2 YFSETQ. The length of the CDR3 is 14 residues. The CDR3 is CASHQGEFTDTQYF. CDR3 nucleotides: TGCGCCAGCCATCAGGGAGAGTTCACAGATACGCAGTATTTT.

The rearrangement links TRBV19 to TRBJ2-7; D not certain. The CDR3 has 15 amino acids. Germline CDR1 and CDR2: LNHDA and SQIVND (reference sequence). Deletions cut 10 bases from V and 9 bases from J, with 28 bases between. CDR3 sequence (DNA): TGTGCCATCCCTTCTCCAGGATCAGGTCTACGATGGCAGTACTTC. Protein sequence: CAIPSPGSGLRWQYF.

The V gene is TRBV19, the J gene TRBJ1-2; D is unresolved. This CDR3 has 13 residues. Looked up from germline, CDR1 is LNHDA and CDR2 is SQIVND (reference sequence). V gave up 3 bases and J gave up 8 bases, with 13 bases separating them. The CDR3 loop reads CASSISPLRGYTF. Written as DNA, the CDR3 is TGTGCCAGTAGTATTTCCCCTTTGCGGGGCTACACCTTC.

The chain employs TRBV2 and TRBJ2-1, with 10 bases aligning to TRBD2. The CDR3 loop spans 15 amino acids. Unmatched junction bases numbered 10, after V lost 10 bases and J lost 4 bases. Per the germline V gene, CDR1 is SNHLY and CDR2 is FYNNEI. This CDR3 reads CATQPSGRLYNEQFF. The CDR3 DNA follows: TGTGCCACACAGCCTAGCGGGAGACTTTACAATGAGCAGTTCTTC.

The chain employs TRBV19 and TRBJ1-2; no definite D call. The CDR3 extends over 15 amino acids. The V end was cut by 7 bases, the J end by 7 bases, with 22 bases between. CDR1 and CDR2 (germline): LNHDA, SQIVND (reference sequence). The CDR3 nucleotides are TGTGCCAGTAACAATAAGGACTCCGGGAGCGGTGGCTACACCTTC. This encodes CASNNKDSGSGGYTF.

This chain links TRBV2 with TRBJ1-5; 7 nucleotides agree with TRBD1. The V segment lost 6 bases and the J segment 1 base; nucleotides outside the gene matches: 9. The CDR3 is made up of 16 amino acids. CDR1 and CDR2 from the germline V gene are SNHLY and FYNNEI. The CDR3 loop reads CASRTDLQGSNQPQHF. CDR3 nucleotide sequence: TGTGCCAGCAGGACCGATTTACAGGGGAGCAATCAGCCCCAGCATTTT.

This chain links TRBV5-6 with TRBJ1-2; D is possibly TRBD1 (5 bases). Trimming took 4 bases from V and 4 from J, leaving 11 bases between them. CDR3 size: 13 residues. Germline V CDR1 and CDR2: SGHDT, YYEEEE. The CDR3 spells CASSLGGSYGYTF. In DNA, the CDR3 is TGTGCCAGCAGCCTTGGGGGTTCCTATGGCTACACCTTC.

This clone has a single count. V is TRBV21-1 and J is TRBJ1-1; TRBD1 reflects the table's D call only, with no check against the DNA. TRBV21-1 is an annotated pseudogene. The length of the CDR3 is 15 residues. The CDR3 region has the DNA TGTGCCAGCAGGGTCAGGAGGACAGGGAACACTGAAGCTTTCTTT. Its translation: CASRVRRTGNTEAFF.

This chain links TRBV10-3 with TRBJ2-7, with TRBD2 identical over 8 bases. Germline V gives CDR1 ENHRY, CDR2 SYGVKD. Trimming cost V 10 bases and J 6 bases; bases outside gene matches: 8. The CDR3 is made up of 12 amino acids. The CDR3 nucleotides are TGTGCCACTGCGGGAGGCCCTCCCGAGCAGTACTTC. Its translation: CATAGGPPEQYF.

The CDR3 spells CASSLSGANSPLHF. The CDR3 nucleotides are TGTGCCAGCAGTTTATCTGGGGCCAATTCACCCCTCCACTTT. The chain carries TRBV28 and TRBJ1-6; a possible D gene is TRBD1 (5 bases). The CDR3 loop spans 14 amino acids. The germline V and J ends were trimmed by 1 base and 7 bases, with 8 bases remaining between them. Germline lookup yields CDR1 MDHEN and CDR2 SYDVKM.

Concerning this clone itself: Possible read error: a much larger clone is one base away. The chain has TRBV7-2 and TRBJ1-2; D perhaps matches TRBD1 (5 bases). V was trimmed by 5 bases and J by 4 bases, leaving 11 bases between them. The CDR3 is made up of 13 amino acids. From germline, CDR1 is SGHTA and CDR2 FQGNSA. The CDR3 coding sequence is TGTGCCAGCAGCACCGGGACGGTCTATGGCTACACCTTC. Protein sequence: CASSTGTVYGYTF. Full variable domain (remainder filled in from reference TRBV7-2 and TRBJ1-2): GAGVSQSPSNKVTEKGKDVELRCDPISGHTALYWYRQSLGQGLEFLIYFQGNSAPDKSGLPSDRFSAERTGGSVSTLTIQRTQQEDSAVYLCASSTGTVYGYTFGSGTRLTVV.

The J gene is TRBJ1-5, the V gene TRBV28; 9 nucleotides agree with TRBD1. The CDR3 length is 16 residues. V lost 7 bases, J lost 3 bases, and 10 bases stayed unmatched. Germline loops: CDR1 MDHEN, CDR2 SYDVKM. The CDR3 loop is CASTIQGQGLNQPQHF. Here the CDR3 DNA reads TGTGCCAGCACTATACAGGGACAGGGCCTCAATCAGCCCCAGCATTTT.

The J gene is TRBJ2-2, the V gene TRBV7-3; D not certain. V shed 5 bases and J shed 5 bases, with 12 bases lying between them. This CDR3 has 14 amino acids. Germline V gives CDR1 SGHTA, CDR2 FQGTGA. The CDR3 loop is CASSDPIWTGELFF. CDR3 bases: TGTGCCAGCAGCGATCCGATTTGGACCGGGGAGCTGTTTTTT.

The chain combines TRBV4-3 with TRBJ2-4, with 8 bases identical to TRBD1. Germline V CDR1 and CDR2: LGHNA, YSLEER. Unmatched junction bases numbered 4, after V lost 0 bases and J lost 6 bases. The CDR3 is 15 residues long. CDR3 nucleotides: TGCGCCAGCAGCCAAGATTTTGGACAGGGAAACATTCAGTACTTC. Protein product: CASSQDFGQGNIQYF.

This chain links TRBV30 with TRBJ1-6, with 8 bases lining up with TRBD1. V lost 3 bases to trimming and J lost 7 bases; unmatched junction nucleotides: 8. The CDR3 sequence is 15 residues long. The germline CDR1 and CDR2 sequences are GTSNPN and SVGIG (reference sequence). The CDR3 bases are TGTGCCTGGAGGGATTCGGACAGGGAAAATTCACCCCTCCACTTT. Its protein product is CAWRDSDRENSPLHF.

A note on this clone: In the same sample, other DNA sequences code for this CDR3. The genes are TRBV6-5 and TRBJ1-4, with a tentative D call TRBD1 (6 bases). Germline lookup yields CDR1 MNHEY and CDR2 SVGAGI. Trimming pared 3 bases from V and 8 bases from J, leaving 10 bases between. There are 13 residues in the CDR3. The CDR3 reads CASSYVRGEKLFF. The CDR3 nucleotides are TGTGCCAGCAGTTATGTTAGGGGGGAAAAACTGTTTTTT.